Shown below are 14 T cell receptor beta chains from a single sample sequenced in a study of shared clonotypes between healthy human individuals. Terminally differentiated effector memory CD45RA+ cells were left out of the naive CD8 fraction, which was CD45RO-negative and positively selected for CCR7. Measured with immunoSEQ multiplex PCR; TCRdb has only the in-frame clones, and not every one. The table includes roughly 2 million clones, approximately 94% detected once. The sequencing sample was made of naive CD8+ T cells sorted from blood. The source of these receptors is a man aged 18 to 29 in good health.

This clone came up once. DNA for the CDR3: TGTGCCAGCAGCTCCCCGGACAGGGGAAGCTCCTACGAGCAGTACTTC. It yields the protein CASSSPDRGSSYEQYF. J is TRBJ2-7 and V is TRBV7-2, with 9 bases matching TRBD1. The CDR3 totals 16 residues. The V gene's germline CDR1 is SGHTA and CDR2 FQGNSA. V shed 4 bases and J 0 bases; nucleotides not matched to a gene: 7.

The V gene is TRBV28, the J gene TRBJ1-1; 7 bases are shared with TRBD1. After removal of 2 bases from V and 9 bases from J, the junction contained 6 bases not matched to a gene. The length of the CDR3 is 13 residues. In germline, CDR1 is MDHEN, CDR2 SYDVKM. Here the CDR3 reads CASSLGTARKAFF. In DNA, the CDR3 is TGTGCCAGCAGTTTAGGGACAGCAAGAAAAGCTTTCTTT.

The rearrangement links TRBV18 to TRBJ2-7; D may match TRBD1 or TRBD2 (5 bases each). This CDR3 comprises 12 residues. Per the germline V gene, CDR1 is KGHSH and CDR2 is LQKENI. With 8 bases removed from V and 6 bases from J, the gap between germline ends came to 14 bases. The CDR3 DNA follows: TGTGCCAGCACAGGAGGACGTGTCGAGCAGTACTTC. Translated: CASTGGRVEQYF.

This chain uses TRBV6-5 with TRBJ1-2, with D perhaps matching TRBD1 (6 bases). CDR3 length equals 14 residues. The germline V gene encodes CDR1 MNHEY and CDR2 SVGAGI. Trimming stripped 2 bases from V and 2 bases from J, with 9 bases between. In DNA, the CDR3 is TGTGCCAGCAGTTACATGGGGGGCAACTATGGCTACACCTTC. It codes for CASSYMGGNYGYTF.

This clone was seen only once. The chain's CDR3 is CASRAGAPEEKLFF. CDR3 sequence (DNA): TGTGCCAGCAGGGCAGGGGCTCCGGAGGAAAAACTGTTTTTT. The V call is TRBV25-1, the J call TRBJ1-4; TRBD1 might be the D (6 bases). The CDR3 consists of 14 residues. V dropped 6 bases and J dropped 8 bases, with 16 bases sitting between them. Germline CDR1 reads MGHDK; CDR2 reads SYGVNS.

This clone was recorded only once. The chain recombines TRBV18 with TRBJ2-7, with D tentatively TRBD2 (5 bases). V dropped 2 bases and J dropped 0 bases, with 11 bases sitting between them. The CDR3 sequence is 15 residues long. In germline, CDR1 is KGHSH, CDR2 LQKENI. In nucleotides, the CDR3 is TGTGCCAGCTCACCAGAGGACTCCCTCTCCTACGAGCAGTACTTC. It is translated as CASSPEDSLSYEQYF.

This clone has just one count. This chain connects TRBV5-1 to TRBJ1-1, with D tentatively TRBD1 (6 bases). Trimming pared 6 bases from V and 3 bases from J, leaving 15 bases between. CDR1 SGHRS and CDR2 YFSETQ come from the germline V gene. This CDR3 has 14 residues. The CDR3 loop reads CASTPRGGYTEAFF. The CDR3 DNA reads TGCGCCAGCACCCCGAGAGGGGGTTACACTGAAGCTTTCTTT.

As DNA, the CDR3 is TGTGCCAGCAGTCGTCGGGACAGGGGCTCACCCCTCCACTTT. It encodes CASSRRDRGSPLHF. The chain combines TRBV7-9 with TRBJ1-6; 10 nucleotides align to TRBD1. The CDR3 totals 14 residues. The germline gives CDR1 SEHNR, CDR2 FQNEAQ (reference sequence). V was clipped by 6 bases and J by 10 bases; unmatched bases: 6.

This chain joins TRBV11-3 and TRBJ2-1; a possible D gene is TRBD1 (6 bases). This CDR3 region has 16 residues. CDR1 is SGHNT and CDR2 is YENEEA in the germline V gene. With 5 bases removed from V and 2 bases from J, the gap between germline ends came to 16 bases. CDR3 nucleotide sequence: TGTGCCAGCAGCCCAAAACTGGGGGCGGCCTACAATGAGCAGTTCTTC. This gives the protein CASSPKLGAAYNEQFF.

The genes are TRBV14 and TRBJ1-5; D is perhaps TRBD1 (5 bases). The CDR3 is 14 amino acids. CDR1 is SGHDN, CDR2 FVKESK, per germline. Between the trimmed V and J ends, which lost 4 bases and 4 bases, there was a span of 11 bases. CDR3 in amino acids: CASSLGGLNQPQHF. CDR3 bases: TGTGCCAGCAGCCTCGGGGGTCTAAATCAGCCCCAGCATTTT.

The chain uses TRBV2 and TRBJ1-4, with D tentatively TRBD1 (5 bases). The V end lost 2 bases, the J end lost 4 bases, and 11 bases lay between the germline ends. This CDR3 contains 15 residues. CDR1 and CDR2 (germline): SNHLY, FYNNEI. CDR3 loop: CASSELAGLNEKLFF. Written as DNA, the CDR3 is TGTGCCAGCAGTGAATTGGCAGGGCTTAATGAAAAACTGTTTTTT.

CDR3 protein: CASSYQGAPEAFF. The CDR3 coding sequence is TGTGCCAGCAGTTATCAGGGAGCCCCTGAAGCTTTCTTT. This sequence joins TRBV6-5 and TRBJ1-1; D possibly corresponds to TRBD1 (5 bases). Between the trimmed V and J ends, which lost 3 bases and 6 bases, there was a span of 11 bases. CDR1 is MNHEY and CDR2 is SVGAGI in the germline V gene. The CDR3 totals 13 residues.

The chain combines TRBV5-4 with TRBJ2-7; D possibly corresponds to TRBD1 (6 bases). There are 14 residues in the CDR3. V was shortened by 5 bases and J by 3 bases, with 15 bases between the two germline ends. Germline-derived CDR1 and CDR2 are SGHNT and YYREEE (reference sequence). CDR3 sequence (DNA): TGTGCCAGCAGTCCTGACAGGATCGACTACGAGCAGTACTTC. The encoded protein is CASSPDRIDYEQYF.

This clone was observed a single time. Other DNA sequences in this specimen translate into the identical CDR3. The V and J genes are TRBV27 and TRBJ2-1; the D is unclear. The length of the CDR3 is 13 residues. Germline CDR1 reads MNHEY; CDR2 reads SMNVEV (reference sequence). Between the trimmed V and J ends, which lost 2 bases and 6 bases, there was a span of 8 bases. The CDR3 nucleotides read TGTGCCAGCAGTTTAACCCCCCTCAATGAGCAGTTCTTC. It translates to CASSLTPLNEQFF.